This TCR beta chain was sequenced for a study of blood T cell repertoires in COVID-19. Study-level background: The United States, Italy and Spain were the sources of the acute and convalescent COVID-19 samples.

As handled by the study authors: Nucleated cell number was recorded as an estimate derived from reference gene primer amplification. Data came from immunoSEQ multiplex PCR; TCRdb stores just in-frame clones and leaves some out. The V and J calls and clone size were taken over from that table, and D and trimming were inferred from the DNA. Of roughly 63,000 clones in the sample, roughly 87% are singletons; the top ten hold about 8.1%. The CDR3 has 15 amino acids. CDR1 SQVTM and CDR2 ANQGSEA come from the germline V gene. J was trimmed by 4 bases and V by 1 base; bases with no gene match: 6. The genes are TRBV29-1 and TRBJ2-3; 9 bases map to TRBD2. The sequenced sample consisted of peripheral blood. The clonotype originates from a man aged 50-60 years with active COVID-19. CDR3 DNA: TGCAGCGTTGAAGGGGCTAGCGGGGTTTCAGATACGCAGTATTTT. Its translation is CSVEGASGVSDTQYF.